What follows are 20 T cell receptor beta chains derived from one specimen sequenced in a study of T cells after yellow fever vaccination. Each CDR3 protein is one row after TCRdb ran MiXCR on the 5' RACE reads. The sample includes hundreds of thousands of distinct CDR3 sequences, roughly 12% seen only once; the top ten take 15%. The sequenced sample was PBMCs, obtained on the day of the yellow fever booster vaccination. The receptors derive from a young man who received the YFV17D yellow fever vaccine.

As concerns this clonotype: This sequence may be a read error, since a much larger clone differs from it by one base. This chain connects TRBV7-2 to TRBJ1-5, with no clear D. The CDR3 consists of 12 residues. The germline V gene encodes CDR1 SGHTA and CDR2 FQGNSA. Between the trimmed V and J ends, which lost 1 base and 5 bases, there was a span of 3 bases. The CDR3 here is CASSLDYQPQHF. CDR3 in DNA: TGTGCCAGCAGCTTAGACTATCAGCCCCAGCATTTT.

The DNA for the CDR3 is TGCGCCAGCAGCCAAGATCCAGCTAGCGGGAGATACAATGAGCAGTTCTTC. It encodes CASSQDPASGRYNEQFF. J is TRBJ2-1 and V is TRBV4-3, with TRBD2 identical over 10 bases. Germline CDR1 LGHNA, CDR2 YSLEER. Trimming cost V 0 bases and J 4 bases; bases outside gene matches: 6. This CDR3 is built from 17 residues.

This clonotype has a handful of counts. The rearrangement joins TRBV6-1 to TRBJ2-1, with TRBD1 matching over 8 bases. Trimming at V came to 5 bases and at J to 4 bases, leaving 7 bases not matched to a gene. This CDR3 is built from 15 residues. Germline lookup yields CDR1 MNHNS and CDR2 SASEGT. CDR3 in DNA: TGTGCCAGCAGTAAAGGGACAGGAGCTTACAATGAGCAGTTCTTC. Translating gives CASSKGTGAYNEQFF.

The CDR3 nucleotides are TGTGCCAGCAGTTACTCGGCAGGGGGTTTCTACGAGCAGTACTTC. Encoded protein: CASSYSAGGFYEQYF. The chain has TRBV6-5 and TRBJ2-7; 7 bases map to TRBD1. V dropped 0 bases and J dropped 3; count of bases not matched to a gene: 5. CDR1 and CDR2 from the germline V gene are MNHEY and SVGAGI. The CDR3 extends over 15 amino acids.

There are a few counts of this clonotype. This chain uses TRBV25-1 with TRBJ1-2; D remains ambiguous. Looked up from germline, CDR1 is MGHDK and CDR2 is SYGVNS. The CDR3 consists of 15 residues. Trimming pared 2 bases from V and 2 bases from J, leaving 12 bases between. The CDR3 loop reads CASSESGVLNYGYTF. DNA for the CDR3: TGTGCCAGCAGTGAAAGTGGGGTACTCAACTATGGCTACACCTTC.

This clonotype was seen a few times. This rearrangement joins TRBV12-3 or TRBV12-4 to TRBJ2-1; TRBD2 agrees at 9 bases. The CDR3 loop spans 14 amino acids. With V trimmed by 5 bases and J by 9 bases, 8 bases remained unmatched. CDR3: CASSPSAGGGEQFF. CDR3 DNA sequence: TGTGCCAGCAGTCCCTCTGCGGGGGGGGGTGAGCAGTTCTTC.

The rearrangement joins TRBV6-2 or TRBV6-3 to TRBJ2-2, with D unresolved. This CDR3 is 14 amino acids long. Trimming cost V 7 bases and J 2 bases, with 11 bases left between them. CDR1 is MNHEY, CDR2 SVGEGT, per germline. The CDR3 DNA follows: TGTGCCAGCAAAGGACGGATAAACACCGGGGAGCTGTTTTTT. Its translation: CASKGRINTGELFF.

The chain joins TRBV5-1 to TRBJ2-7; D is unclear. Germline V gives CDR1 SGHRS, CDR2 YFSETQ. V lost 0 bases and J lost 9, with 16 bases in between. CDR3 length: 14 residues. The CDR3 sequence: CASSLVSGDPGQYF. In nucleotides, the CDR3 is TGCGCCAGCAGCTTGGTCTCAGGTGATCCTGGGCAGTACTTC.

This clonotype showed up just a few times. The DNA for the CDR3 is TGTGCCAGCTCGCTCGAGACTAGCGGGAACCCCTACGAGCAGTACTTC. Its translation: CASSLETSGNPYEQYF. The chain combines TRBV18 with TRBJ2-7; 11 bases align to TRBD2. Germline V gives CDR1 KGHSH, CDR2 LQKENI. With V trimmed by 6 bases and J by 2 bases, 9 bases remained unmatched. The CDR3 is made up of 16 amino acids.

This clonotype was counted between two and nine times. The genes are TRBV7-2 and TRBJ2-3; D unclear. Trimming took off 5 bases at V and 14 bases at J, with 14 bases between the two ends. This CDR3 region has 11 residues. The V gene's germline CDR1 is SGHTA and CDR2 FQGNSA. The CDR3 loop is CASSAKIRWYF. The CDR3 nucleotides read TGTGCCAGCAGCGCCAAAATTCGATGGTATTTT.

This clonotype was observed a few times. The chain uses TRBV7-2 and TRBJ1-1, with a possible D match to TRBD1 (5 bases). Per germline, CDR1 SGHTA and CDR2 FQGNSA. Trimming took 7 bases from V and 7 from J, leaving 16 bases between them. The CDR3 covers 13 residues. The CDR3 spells CASTRSGGSEAFF. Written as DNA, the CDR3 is TGTGCCAGCACCCGGAGTGGGGGGAGTGAAGCTTTCTTT. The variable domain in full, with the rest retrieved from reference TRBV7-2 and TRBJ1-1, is GAGVSQSPSNKVTEKGKDVELRCDPISGHTALYWYRQSLGQGLEFLIYFQGNSAPDKSGLPSDRFSAERTGGSVSTLTIQRTQQEDSAVYLCASTRSGGSEAFFGQGTRLTVV.

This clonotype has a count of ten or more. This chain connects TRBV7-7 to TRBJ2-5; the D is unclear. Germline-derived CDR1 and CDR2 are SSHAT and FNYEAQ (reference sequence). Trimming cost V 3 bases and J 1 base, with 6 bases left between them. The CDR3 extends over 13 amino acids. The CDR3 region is CASSFNSQETQYF. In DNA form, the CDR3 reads TGTGCCAGCAGCTTTAACTCCCAAGAGACCCAGTACTTC.

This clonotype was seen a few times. CDR3 residues: CAGAVAGYNEQFF. CDR3 nucleotides: TGTGCCGGCGCCGTAGCGGGGTACAATGAGCAGTTCTTC. J is TRBJ2-1 and V is TRBV6-2 or TRBV6-3; 8 bases agree with TRBD2. The CDR3 extends over 13 amino acids. The ends lost 11 bases at V and 4 bases at J; junction bases unmatched: 7. The germline gives CDR1 MNHEY, CDR2 SVGEGT.

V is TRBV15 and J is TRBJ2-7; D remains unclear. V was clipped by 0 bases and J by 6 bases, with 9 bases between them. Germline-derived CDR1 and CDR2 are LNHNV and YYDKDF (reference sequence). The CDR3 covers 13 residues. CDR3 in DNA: TGTGCCACCAGCAGAGATCTCGGTTCCGAGCAGTACTTC. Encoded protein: CATSRDLGSEQYF.

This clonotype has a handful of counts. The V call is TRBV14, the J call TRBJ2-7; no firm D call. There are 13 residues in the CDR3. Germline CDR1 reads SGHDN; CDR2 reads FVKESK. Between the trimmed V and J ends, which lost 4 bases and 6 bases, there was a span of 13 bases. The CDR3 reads CASSPSRVGEQYF. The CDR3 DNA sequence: TGTGCCAGCAGCCCCTCTAGGGTCGGCGAGCAGTACTTC.

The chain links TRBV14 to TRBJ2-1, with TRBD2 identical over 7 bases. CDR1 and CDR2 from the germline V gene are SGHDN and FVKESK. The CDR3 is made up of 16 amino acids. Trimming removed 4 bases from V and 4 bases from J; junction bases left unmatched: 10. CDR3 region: CASSLTGLAVYNEQFF. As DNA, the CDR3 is TGTGCCAGCAGCCTTACCGGCCTAGCGGTTTACAATGAGCAGTTCTTC.

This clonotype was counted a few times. The CDR3 sequence: CSATRGPSYVEQYF. The DNA for the CDR3 is TGCAGTGCTACTAGGGGGCCATCCTACGTCGAGCAGTACTTC. J is TRBJ2-7 and V is TRBV20-1, with TRBD1 matching over 7 bases. The CDR3 spans 14 residues. V lost 4 bases and J lost 6; bases outside the gene matches: 12. The germline gives CDR1 DFQATT, CDR2 SNEGSKA (reference sequence).

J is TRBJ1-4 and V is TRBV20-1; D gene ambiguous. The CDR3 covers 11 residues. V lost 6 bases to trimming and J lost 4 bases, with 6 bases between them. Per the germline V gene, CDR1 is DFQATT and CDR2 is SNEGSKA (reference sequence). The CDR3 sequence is CSATHNEKLFF. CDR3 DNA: TGCAGTGCAACCCATAATGAAAAACTGTTTTTT.

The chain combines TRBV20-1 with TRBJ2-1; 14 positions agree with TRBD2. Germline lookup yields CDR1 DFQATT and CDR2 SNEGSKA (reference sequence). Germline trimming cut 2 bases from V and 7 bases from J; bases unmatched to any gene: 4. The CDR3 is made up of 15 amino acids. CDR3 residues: CSARSGTSGRNEQFF. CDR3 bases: TGCAGTGCTAGATCCGGGACTAGCGGGAGAAATGAGCAGTTCTTC.

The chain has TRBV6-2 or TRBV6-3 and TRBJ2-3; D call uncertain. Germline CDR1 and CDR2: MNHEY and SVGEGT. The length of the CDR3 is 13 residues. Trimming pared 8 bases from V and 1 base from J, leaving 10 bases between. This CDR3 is CASRFTGTDTQYF. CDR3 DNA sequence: TGTGCCAGCCGCTTCACGGGCACAGATACGCAGTATTTT.